This entry is about one T cell receptor beta chain. Its antigen remains unknown. Other DNA sequences in the sample encode the same CDR3. The sample originates from a study of a mutant IDH1 vaccine in newly diagnosed glioma. Across the study: The start of vaccination came 4-6 weeks after radiotherapy alone, or with temozolomide cycles.

Time point of the sample: week 11, during vaccination. In the vaccine, a single dose held 300 ug of the mutant IDH1 20-mer peptide, along with topical imiquimod. Per the germline V gene, CDR1 is MDHEN and CDR2 is SYDVKM. The CDR3 runs to 11 residues. Trimming took off 2 bases at V and 6 bases at J, with 2 bases between the two ends. Measured with immunoSEQ multiplex PCR; TCRdb has only the in-frame clones, and not every one. Among some 130,000 clones listed, around 80% were seen once. The sequenced sample was PBMCs, obtained from a glioma patient whose treatment included an IDH1 peptide vaccine. The genes are TRBV28 and TRBJ1-5; D remains ambiguous. This clonotype was obtained from a man aged 40-50 years with glioma. The CDR3 DNA reads as TGTGCCAGCAGTTTAGGTCAGCCCCAGCATTTT. It translates to CASSLGQPQHF.